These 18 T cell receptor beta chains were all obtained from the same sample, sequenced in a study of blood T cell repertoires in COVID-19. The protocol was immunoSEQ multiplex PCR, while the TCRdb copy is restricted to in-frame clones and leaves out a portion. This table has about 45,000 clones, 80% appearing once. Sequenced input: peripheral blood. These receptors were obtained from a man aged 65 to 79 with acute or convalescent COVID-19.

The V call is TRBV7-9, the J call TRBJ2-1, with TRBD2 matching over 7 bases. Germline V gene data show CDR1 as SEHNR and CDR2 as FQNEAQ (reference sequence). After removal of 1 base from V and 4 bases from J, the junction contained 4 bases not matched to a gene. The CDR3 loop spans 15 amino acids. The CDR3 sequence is CASSLDGGSYNEQFF. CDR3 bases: TGTGCCAGCAGCTTAGACGGCGGGAGTTACAATGAGCAGTTCTTC.

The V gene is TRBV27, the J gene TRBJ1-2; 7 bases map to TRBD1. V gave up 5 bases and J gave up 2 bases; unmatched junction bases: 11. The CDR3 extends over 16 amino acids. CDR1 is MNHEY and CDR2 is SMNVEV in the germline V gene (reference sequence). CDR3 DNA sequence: TGTGCCAGCAGTCCCGAAGGTTGGGGACAGAACTATGGCTACACCTTC. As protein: CASSPEGWGQNYGYTF.

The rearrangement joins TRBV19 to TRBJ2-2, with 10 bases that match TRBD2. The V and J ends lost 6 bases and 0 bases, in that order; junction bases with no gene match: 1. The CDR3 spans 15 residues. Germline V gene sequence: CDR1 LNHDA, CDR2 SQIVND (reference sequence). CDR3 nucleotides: TGTGCCAGTAGACTAGCGGGAACGAACACCGGGGAGCTGTTTTTT. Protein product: CASRLAGTNTGELFF.

The chain's CDR3 is CAILAGTGAYGYTF. The CDR3 coding sequence is TGTGCCATACTAGCCGGGACAGGGGCCTATGGCTACACCTTC. V gene TRBV10-3 combines with J gene TRBJ1-2; TRBD1 matches 10 bases. The junction had 8 bases not matched to a gene; V was cut back by 9 bases and J by 4 bases. From germline, CDR1 is ENHRY and CDR2 SYGVKD. This CDR3 has 14 residues.

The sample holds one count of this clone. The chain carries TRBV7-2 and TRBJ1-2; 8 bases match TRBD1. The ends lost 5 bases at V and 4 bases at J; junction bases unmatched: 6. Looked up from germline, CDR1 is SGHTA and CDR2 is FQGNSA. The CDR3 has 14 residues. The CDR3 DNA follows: TGTGCCAGCAGCACCGGACAGGGATTCTATGGCTACACCTTC. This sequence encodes CASSTGQGFYGYTF.

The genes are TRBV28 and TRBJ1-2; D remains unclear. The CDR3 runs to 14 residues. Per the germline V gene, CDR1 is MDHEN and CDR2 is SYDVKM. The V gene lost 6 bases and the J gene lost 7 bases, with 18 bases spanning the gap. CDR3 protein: CASSWTGLESGYTF. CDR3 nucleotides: TGTGCCAGCAGCTGGACCGGACTGGAAAGTGGCTACACCTTC.

The CDR3 protein is CASSTSSGGEDEQYF. CDR3 in DNA: TGTGCCAGCAGCACATCTAGCGGGGGGGAGGACGAGCAGTACTTC. The rearrangement uses TRBV7-2 and TRBJ2-7; TRBD2 agrees at 12 bases. Trimming cost V 5 bases and J 5 bases; bases outside gene matches: 7. Germline V gene lookup returns CDR1 SGHTA and CDR2 FQGNSA. The CDR3 is 15 amino acids.

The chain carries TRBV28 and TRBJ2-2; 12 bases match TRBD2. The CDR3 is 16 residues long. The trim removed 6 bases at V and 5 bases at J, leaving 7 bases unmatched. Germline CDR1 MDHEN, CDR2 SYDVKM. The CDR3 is CASRPTSGGWTGELFF. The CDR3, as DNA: TGTGCCAGCAGACCTACTAGCGGGGGGTGGACCGGGGAGCTGTTTTTT.

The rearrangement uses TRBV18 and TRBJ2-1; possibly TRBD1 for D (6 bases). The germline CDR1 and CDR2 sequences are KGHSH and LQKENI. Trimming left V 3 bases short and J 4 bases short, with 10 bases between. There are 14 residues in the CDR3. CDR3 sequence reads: CASSPRTDYNEQFF. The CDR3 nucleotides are TGTGCCAGCTCACCTCGGACAGATTACAATGAGCAGTTCTTC.

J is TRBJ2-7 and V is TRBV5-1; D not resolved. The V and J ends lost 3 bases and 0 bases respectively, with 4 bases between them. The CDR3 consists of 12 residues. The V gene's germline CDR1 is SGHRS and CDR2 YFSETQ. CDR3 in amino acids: CASSSRSYEQYF. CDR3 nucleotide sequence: TGCGCCAGCAGCTCCCGCTCCTACGAGCAGTACTTC.

CDR3 sequence: CASSQTQGYTF. The CDR3 nucleotides read TGTGCCAGCAGCCAAACACAGGGCTACACCTTC. This rearrangement joins TRBV2 to TRBJ1-2, with D unclear. Germline CDR1 is SNHLY and CDR2 is FYNNEI. Trimming removed 6 bases from V and 8 bases from J, with 10 bases in between. This CDR3 comprises 11 residues.

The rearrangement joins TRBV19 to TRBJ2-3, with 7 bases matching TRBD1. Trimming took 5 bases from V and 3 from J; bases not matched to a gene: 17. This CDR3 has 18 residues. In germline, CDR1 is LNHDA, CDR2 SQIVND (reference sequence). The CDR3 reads CASSAPGTAHISTDTQYF. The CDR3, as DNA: TGTGCCAGTAGTGCTCCCGGGACAGCTCATATTAGTACAGATACGCAGTATTTT.

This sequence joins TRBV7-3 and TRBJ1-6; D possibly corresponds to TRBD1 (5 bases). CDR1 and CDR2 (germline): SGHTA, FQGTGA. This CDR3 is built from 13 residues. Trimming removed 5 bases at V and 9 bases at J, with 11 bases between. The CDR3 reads CASSVLGGSPLHF. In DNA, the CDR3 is TGTGCCAGCAGCGTCCTCGGGGGTTCACCCCTCCACTTT.

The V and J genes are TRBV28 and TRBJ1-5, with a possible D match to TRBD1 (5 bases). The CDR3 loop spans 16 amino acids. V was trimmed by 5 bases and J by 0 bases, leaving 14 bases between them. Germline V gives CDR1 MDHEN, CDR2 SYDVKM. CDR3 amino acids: CASSPLGAFSNQPQHF. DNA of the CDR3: TGTGCCAGCAGTCCCCTAGGGGCGTTTAGCAATCAGCCCCAGCATTTT.

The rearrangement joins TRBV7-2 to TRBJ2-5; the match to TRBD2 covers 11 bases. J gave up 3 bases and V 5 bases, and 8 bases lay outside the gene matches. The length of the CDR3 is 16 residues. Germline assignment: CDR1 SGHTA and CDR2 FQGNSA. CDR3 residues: CASSQRTSGGKETQYF. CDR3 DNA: TGTGCCAGCAGCCAACGAACTAGCGGGGGAAAAGAGACCCAGTACTTC.

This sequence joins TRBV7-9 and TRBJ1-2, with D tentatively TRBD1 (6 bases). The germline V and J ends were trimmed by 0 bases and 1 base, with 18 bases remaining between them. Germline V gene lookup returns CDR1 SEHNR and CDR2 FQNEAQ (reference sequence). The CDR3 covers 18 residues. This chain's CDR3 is CASSLADSSLLINYGYTF. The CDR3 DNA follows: TGTGCCAGCAGCTTAGCGGACAGCTCTTTACTAATTAACTATGGCTACACCTTC.

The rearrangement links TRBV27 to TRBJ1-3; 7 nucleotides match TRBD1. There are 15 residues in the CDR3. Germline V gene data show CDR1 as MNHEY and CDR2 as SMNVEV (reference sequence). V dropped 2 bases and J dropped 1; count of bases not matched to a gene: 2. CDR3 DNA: TGTGCCAGCAGTTTAGGGACAGCGTCTGGAAACACCATATATTTT. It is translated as CASSLGTASGNTIYF.

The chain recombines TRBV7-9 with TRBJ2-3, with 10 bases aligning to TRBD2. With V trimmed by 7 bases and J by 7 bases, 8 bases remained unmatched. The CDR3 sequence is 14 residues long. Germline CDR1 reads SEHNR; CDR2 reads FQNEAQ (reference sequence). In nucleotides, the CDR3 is TGTGCCAGCACCCACAGCGGGGGGGCATATACGCAGTATTTT. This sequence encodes CASTHSGGAYTQYF.